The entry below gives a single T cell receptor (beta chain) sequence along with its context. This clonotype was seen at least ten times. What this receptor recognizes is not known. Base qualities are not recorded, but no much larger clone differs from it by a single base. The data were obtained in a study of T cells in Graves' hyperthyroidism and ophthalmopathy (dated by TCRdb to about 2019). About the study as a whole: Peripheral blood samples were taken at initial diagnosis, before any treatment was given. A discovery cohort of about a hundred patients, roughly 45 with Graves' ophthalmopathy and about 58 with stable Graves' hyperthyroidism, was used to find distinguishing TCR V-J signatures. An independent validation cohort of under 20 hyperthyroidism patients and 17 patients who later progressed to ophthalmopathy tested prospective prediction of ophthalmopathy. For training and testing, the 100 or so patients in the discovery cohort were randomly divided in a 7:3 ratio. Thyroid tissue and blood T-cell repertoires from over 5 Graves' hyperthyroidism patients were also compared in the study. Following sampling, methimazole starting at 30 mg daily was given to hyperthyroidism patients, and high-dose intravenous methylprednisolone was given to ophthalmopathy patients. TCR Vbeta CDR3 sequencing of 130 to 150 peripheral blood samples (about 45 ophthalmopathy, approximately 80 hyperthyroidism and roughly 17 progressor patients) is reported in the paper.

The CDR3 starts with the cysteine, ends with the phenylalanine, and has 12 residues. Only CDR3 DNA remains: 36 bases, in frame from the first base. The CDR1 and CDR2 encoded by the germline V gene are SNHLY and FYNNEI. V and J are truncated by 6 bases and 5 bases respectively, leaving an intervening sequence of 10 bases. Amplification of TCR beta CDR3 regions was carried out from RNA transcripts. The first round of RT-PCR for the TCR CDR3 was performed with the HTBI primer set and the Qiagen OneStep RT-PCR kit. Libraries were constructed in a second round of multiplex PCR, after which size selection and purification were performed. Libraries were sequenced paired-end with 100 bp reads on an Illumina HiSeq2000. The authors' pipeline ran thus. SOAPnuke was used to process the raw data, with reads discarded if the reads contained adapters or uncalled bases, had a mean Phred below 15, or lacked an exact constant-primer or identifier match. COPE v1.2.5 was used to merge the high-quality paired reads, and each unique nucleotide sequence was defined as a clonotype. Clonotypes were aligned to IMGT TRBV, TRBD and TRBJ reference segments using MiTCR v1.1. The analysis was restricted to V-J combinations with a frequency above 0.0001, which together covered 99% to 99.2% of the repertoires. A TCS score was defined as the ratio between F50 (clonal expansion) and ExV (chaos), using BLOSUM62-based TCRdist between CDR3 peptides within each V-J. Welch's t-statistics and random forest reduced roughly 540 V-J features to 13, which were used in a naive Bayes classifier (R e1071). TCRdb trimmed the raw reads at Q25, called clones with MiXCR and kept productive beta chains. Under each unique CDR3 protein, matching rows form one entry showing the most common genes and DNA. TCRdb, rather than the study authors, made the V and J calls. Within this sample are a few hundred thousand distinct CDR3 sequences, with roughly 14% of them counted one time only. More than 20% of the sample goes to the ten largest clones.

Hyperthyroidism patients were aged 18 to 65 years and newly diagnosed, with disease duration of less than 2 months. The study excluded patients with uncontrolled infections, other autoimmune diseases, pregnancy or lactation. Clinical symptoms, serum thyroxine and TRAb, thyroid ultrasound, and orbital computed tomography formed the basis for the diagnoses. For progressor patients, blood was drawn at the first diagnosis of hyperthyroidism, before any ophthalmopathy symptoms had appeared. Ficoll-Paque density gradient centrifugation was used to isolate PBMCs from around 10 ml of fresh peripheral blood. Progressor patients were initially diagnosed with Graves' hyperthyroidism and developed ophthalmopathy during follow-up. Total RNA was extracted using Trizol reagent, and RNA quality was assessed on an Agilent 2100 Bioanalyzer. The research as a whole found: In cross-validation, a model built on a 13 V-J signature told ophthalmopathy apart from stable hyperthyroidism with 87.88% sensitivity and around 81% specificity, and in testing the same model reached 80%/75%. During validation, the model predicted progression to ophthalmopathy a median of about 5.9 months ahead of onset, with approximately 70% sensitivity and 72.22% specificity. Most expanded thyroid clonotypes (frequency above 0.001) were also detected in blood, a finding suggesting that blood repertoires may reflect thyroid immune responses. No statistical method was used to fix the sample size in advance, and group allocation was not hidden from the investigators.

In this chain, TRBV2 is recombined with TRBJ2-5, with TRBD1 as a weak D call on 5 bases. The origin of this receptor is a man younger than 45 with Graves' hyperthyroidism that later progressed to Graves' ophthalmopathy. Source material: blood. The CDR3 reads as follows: CASRPWGETQYF. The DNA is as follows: TGTGCCAGCAGGCCATGGGGCGAGACCCAGTACTTC.